These 20 T cell receptor beta chains originate from one sample sequenced in a study of cytomegalovirus exposure and HLA in healthy donors. Amplification used 60 Vbeta primers and 13 Jbeta primers. The protocol was immunoSEQ multiplex PCR, while the TCRdb copy is restricted to in-frame clones and leaves out a portion. The top ten clones hold 2% to 2.5% of a sample with about 67,000 clones, about two thirds of them seen once. Sequences were obtained from PBMCs. The receptors here all came from a woman younger than 45 in good health and CMV-seronegative.

This chain connects TRBV7-2 to TRBJ2-5, with 8 bases that match TRBD2. This CDR3 has 16 residues. The trim removed 1 base at V and 4 bases at J, leaving 8 bases unmatched. Per germline, CDR1 SGHTA and CDR2 FQGNSA. CDR3 sequence: CASSLGSAGTRETQYF. The CDR3 nucleotides read TGTGCCAGCAGCTTAGGATCAGCGGGGACTAGAGAGACCCAGTACTTC.

This clone was picked up one time. This chain connects TRBV10-3 to TRBJ1-2, with TRBD1 matching over 11 bases. V trimming: 6 bases; J trimming: 4 bases; junction bases outside the gene matches: 7. This CDR3 is built from 15 residues. The germline CDR1 and CDR2 sequences are ENHRY and SYGVKD. DNA for the CDR3: TGTGCCATCAGGGCCGGGACAGGGGGGGGCTATGGCTACACCTTC. Amino acids: CAIRAGTGGGYGYTF.

This clone was detected a few times. The chain uses TRBV6-5 and TRBJ2-2; 10 nucleotides match TRBD1. From germline, CDR1 is MNHEY and CDR2 SVGAGI. V was clipped by 7 bases and J by 4 bases; unmatched bases: 3. The CDR3 has 14 amino acids. The CDR3 region has the DNA TGTGCCAGCACTCGACAGGGGGCCACCGGGGAGCTGTTTTTT. Translation: CASTRQGATGELFF.

The chain recombines TRBV5-4 with TRBJ2-5, with D maybe TRBD2 (5 bases). Per germline, CDR1 SGHNT and CDR2 YYREEE (reference sequence). The V end was cut by 0 bases, the J end by 4 bases, with 16 bases between. The CDR3 sequence is 16 residues long. The CDR3 loop is CASSLGQARRGETQYF. In DNA form, the CDR3 reads TGTGCCAGCAGCTTGGGCCAGGCCCGCCGGGGAGAGACCCAGTACTTC.

This clone has more than one count but fewer than ten. CDR3 protein: CASSLGGGQASYEQYF. The CDR3 nucleotides are TGTGCCAGCAGCTTAGGCGGAGGACAGGCCTCCTACGAGCAGTACTTC. V and J are TRBV7-2 and TRBJ2-7; TRBD1 matches 7 bases. The length of the CDR3 is 16 residues. V lost 1 base, J lost 0 bases, and 6 bases stayed unmatched. Germline values: CDR1 SGHTA, CDR2 FQGNSA.

Here the CDR3 DNA reads TGTGCCAGCAGTCAATATCCAGAAGCCCAGTACTTC. Translation gives CASSQYPEAQYF. The genes are TRBV6-5 and TRBJ2-5; D remains ambiguous. CDR3 length equals 12 residues. V was pared by 5 bases and J by 9 bases, with 13 bases between. In germline, CDR1 is MNHEY, CDR2 SVGAGI.

The V and J genes are TRBV7-8 and TRBJ2-7; tentatively, D is TRBD1 (6 bases). This CDR3 comprises 14 residues. Trimming pared 4 bases from V and 2 bases from J, leaving 12 bases between. CDR1 is SGHVS and CDR2 is FQNEAQ in the germline V gene. The CDR3 DNA reads as TGTGCCAGCAGCTCATTTGACAGGACCTACGAGCAGTACTTC. Its translation: CASSSFDRTYEQYF.

This chain uses TRBV2 with TRBJ2-3, with 13 bases that match TRBD2. The ends lost 5 bases at V and 1 base at J; junction bases unmatched: 9. The CDR3 totals 18 residues. The germline V gene has CDR1 SNHLY and CDR2 FYNNEI. The CDR3 DNA sequence: TGTGCCAGCAGTACGAAGCCCGGGACTAGCGGGGGCACAGATACGCAGTATTTT. Its translation is CASSTKPGTSGGTDTQYF.

This clone was counted a single time. The chain uses TRBV25-1 and TRBJ1-5, with 10 bases lining up with TRBD1. The CDR3 consists of 15 residues. CDR1 is MGHDK, CDR2 SYGVNS, per germline. Trimming removed 4 bases from V and 8 bases from J; junction bases left unmatched: 8. CDR3 DNA: TGTGCCAGCAGTGGGGGGGGACAGGGGCCGGAGCCCCAGCATTTT. Translating gives CASSGGGQGPEPQHF.

This sequence joins TRBV6-5 and TRBJ1-1, with D tentatively TRBD1 (5 bases). CDR1 MNHEY and CDR2 SVGAGI come from the germline V gene. The CDR3 runs to 14 residues. Trimming shortened V by 5 bases and J by 5 bases, and 15 bases separated the two germline ends. The DNA of the CDR3 is TGTGCCAGCAGTGAGGACCCCGGGGGTACTGAAGCTTTCTTT. Its translation is CASSEDPGGTEAFF.

The chain is built from TRBV7-2 and TRBJ2-5; 9 bases align to TRBD1. J gave up 5 bases and V 1 base, and 5 bases lay outside the gene matches. There are 15 residues in the CDR3. CDR1 is SGHTA and CDR2 is FQGNSA in the germline V gene. Written as DNA, the CDR3 is TGTGCCAGCAGCTTAGACAGGGGGCGGGGTGAGACCCAGTACTTC. Residues: CASSLDRGRGETQYF.

This chain links TRBV4-3 with TRBJ2-7; the D gene is possibly TRBD2 (6 bases). CDR3 length: 16 amino acids. Deletions cut 0 bases from V and 3 bases from J, with 15 bases between. CDR1 and CDR2 (germline): LGHNA, YSLEER. CDR3 sequence reads: CASSQERRGGIYEQYF. In DNA form, the CDR3 reads TGCGCCAGCAGCCAAGAAAGGCGTGGAGGGATCTACGAGCAGTACTTC.

CDR3 nucleotides: TGTGCCAGCAGAGCTCGACTAGCGCACGAGACCCAGTACTTC. Protein product: CASRARLAHETQYF. V usage is TRBV2 and J usage is TRBJ2-5, with 8 bases identical to TRBD2. The J segment lost 5 bases and the V segment lost 6 bases, leaving 8 bases of the junction unmatched. This CDR3 contains 14 residues. Germline V gene data show CDR1 as SNHLY and CDR2 as FYNNEI.

J is TRBJ1-6 and V is TRBV9, with no clear D. CDR1 is SGDLS, CDR2 YYNGEE, per germline. The CDR3 totals 14 residues. The ends were cut back, 4 bases at V and 7 bases at J, with 12 bases in the middle. As DNA, the CDR3 is TGTGCCAGCAGCCCATCCGTTCGGAATTCACCCCTCCACTTT. Its translation is CASSPSVRNSPLHF. The variable domain in full, with the rest retrieved from reference TRBV9 and TRBJ1-6, is DSGVTQTPKHLITATGQRVTLRCSPRSGDLSVYWYQQSLDQGLQFLIQYYNGEERAKGNILERFSAQQFPDLHSELNLSSLELGDSALYFCASSPSVRNSPLHFGNGTRLTVT.

This chain links TRBV7-2 with TRBJ2-2, with no clear D. With 2 bases removed from V and 5 bases from J, the gap between germline ends came to 6 bases. CDR1 and CDR2 (germline): SGHTA, FQGNSA. The CDR3 totals 13 residues. The CDR3: CASSLFGTGELFF. Written as DNA, the CDR3 is TGTGCCAGCAGCTTATTCGGTACCGGGGAGCTGTTTTTT.

V usage is TRBV5-8 and J usage is TRBJ2-6; tentative D call: TRBD2 (6 bases). The CDR3 length is 15 residues. V dropped 0 bases and J dropped 2 bases, with 6 bases sitting between them. Per the germline V gene, CDR1 is SGHTS and CDR2 is YDEGEE. The CDR3 DNA sequence: TGTGCCAGCAGCTTGGGGGGGGCTGGGGCCAACGTCCTGACTTTC. Its protein product is CASSLGGAGANVLTF.

CDR3 sequence: CASSVGGGRDEQYF. The DNA of the CDR3 is TGTGCCAGCAGCGTAGGGGGGGGTCGGGACGAGCAGTACTTC. V is TRBV9 and J is TRBJ2-7; 7 bases align to TRBD2. This CDR3 region has 14 residues. Germline lookup yields CDR1 SGDLS and CDR2 YYNGEE. V lost 0 bases, J lost 5 bases, and 5 bases stayed unmatched. Drawing the rest from reference TRBV9 and TRBJ2-7, the complete variable domain is DSGVTQTPKHLITATGQRVTLRCSPRSGDLSVYWYQQSLDQGLQFLIQYYNGEERAKGNILERFSAQQFPDLHSELNLSSLELGDSALYFCASSVGGGRDEQYFGPGTRLTVT.

J is TRBJ1-6 and V is TRBV5-4, with 10 bases lining up with TRBD1. Looked up from germline, CDR1 is SGHNT and CDR2 is YYREEE (reference sequence). J gave up 5 bases and V 4 bases, and 6 bases lay outside the gene matches. The CDR3 covers 16 residues. The CDR3 sequence: CASSTGQGMHNSPLHF. DNA of the CDR3: TGTGCCAGCAGCACGGGACAGGGGATGCATAATTCACCCCTCCACTTT.

This clone was detected only a few times. V gene TRBV5-1 combines with J gene TRBJ2-3, with D perhaps TRBD2 (5 bases). CDR1 and CDR2 (germline): SGHRS, YFSETQ. V lost 2 bases and J 4 bases, leaving 14 bases between the germline ends. There are 15 residues in the CDR3. The CDR3 sequence: CASSLPTQEADTQYF. The CDR3 nucleotides are TGCGCCAGCAGCTTACCGACCCAGGAGGCAGATACGCAGTATTTT.

The rearrangement links TRBV6-6 to TRBJ2-5; 8 bases map to TRBD1. Judging by the DNA end, TRBJ2-7 fits better; the J call may be wrong. The CDR3 consists of 13 residues. CDR1 is MNHNY and CDR2 is SVGAGI in the germline V gene (reference sequence). Written as DNA, the CDR3 is TGTGCCAGCACTCGGACAGGGTCCTACGAGCAGTACTTC. Protein: CASTRTGSYEQYF.